This is a list of T cell receptor beta chains from one sample in a study of CXCR3-negative and CXCR3-positive naive CD8 T cells. TCRdb derives one entry per CDR3 protein from the 5' RACE reads, leaving out DNA. The table for this sample gives about 150,000 distinct CDR3 sequences. The sample comprised naive CXCR3+ CD8+ T cells from blood. These TCRs come from a human donor in good health. Some clones in this sample may be carry-over from other donors' samples. The CDR3 runs from the conserved cysteine through the conserved F or W.

v_call: TRBV4-2; j_call: TRBJ1-1; cdr3_aa: CASSQGLGGVNTEAFF
v_call: TRBV28; j_call: TRBJ1-5; cdr3_aa: CASSRQGAGQPQHF
v_call: TRBV21-1; j_call: TRBJ1-4; cdr3_aa: CASSPGQGKSFNEKLFF
v_call: TRBV7-2; j_call: TRBJ2-7; cdr3_aa: CASSLGGMEQYF
v_call: TRBV5-1; j_call: TRBJ2-1; cdr3_aa: CASSLLGQGVVGYNEQFF
v_call: TRBV5-5; j_call: TRBJ2-1; cdr3_aa: CASSLGGPRYNEQFF
v_call: TRBV11-3; j_call: TRBJ1-1; cdr3_aa: CASSSRGTTEAFF
v_call: TRBV7-9; j_call: TRBJ2-5; cdr3_aa: CASSSLQDPRETQYF
v_call: TRBV4-1; j_call: TRBJ2-5; cdr3_aa: CASSQPRQGGRETQYF
v_call: TRBV5-1; j_call: TRBJ2-7; cdr3_aa: CASRVEKSAAPYEQYF
v_call: TRBV12-3/TRBV12-4; j_call: TRBJ1-1; cdr3_aa: CASSPSPGLTEAFF
v_call: TRBV29-1; j_call: TRBJ1-3; cdr3_aa: CSVEAGGNTIYF
v_call: TRBV20-1; j_call: TRBJ2-5; cdr3_aa: CSALDPFDSPVTAQYF
v_call: TRBV27; j_call: TRBJ2-5; cdr3_aa: CASSLFAGGQETQYF
v_call: TRBV29-1; j_call: TRBJ2-1; cdr3_aa: CSVEDPRYNEQFF
v_call: TRBV7-3; j_call: TRBJ1-1; cdr3_aa: CASSSDSLTEAFF
v_call: TRBV9; j_call: TRBJ2-3; cdr3_aa: CASSSSGGHPTDTQYF
v_call: TRBV7-6; j_call: TRBJ2-1; cdr3_aa: CASSASGTGVHEQFF
v_call: TRBV28; j_call: TRBJ1-5; cdr3_aa: CASSPRDSLYNQPQHF
v_call: TRBV4-3; j_call: TRBJ2-5; cdr3_aa: CASSQGPTGGFETQYF
v_call: TRBV5-4; j_call: TRBJ1-2; cdr3_aa: CASSLDIINYGYTF
v_call: TRBV6-2/TRBV6-3; j_call: TRBJ1-1; cdr3_aa: CASSPPTGMNTEAFF
v_call: TRBV27; j_call: TRBJ2-1; cdr3_aa: CASSLLSGNEQFF
v_call: TRBV7-3; j_call: TRBJ2-7; cdr3_aa: CASSLTSGKGAEQYF
v_call: TRBV7-9; j_call: TRBJ2-1; cdr3_aa: CASSLSGRGHEQFF
v_call: TRBV28; j_call: TRBJ2-3; cdr3_aa: CASREVTSGYTDTQYF
v_call: TRBV7-9; j_call: TRBJ1-1; cdr3_aa: CASSGTGTRNTEAFF
v_call: TRBV29-1; j_call: TRBJ2-2; cdr3_aa: CSVDSNTGELFF
v_call: TRBV19; j_call: TRBJ2-7; cdr3_aa: CASSALSGASYEQYF
v_call: TRBV5-6; j_call: TRBJ1-4; cdr3_aa: CASSLLGDNEKLFF
v_call: TRBV20-1; j_call: TRBJ2-3; cdr3_aa: CSARGLAALLPSLSDTQYF
v_call: TRBV2; j_call: TRBJ2-3; cdr3_aa: CASSEQRGGDTDTQYF
v_call: TRBV7-2; j_call: TRBJ2-7; cdr3_aa: CASSILQGANYEQYF
v_call: TRBV6-5; j_call: TRBJ2-7; cdr3_aa: CASSLHDSYEQYF
v_call: TRBV29-1; j_call: TRBJ2-1; cdr3_aa: CSVGGQGQGYNEQFF
v_call: TRBV7-3; j_call: TRBJ2-2; cdr3_aa: CASSLSLAATGELFF
v_call: TRBV14; j_call: TRBJ1-1; cdr3_aa: CASSQDITEAFF
v_call: TRBV7-8; j_call: TRBJ2-5; cdr3_aa: CASSLGRGGQETQYF
v_call: TRBV12-3/TRBV12-4; j_call: TRBJ2-7; cdr3_aa: CASSETGAIYEQYF
v_call: TRBV7-8; j_call: TRBJ2-6; cdr3_aa: CASSSDGGLSGANVLTF
v_call: TRBV6-6; j_call: TRBJ1-1; cdr3_aa: CASSEGGEAFF
v_call: TRBV7-3; j_call: TRBJ2-7; cdr3_aa: CASNRPRIRSYEQYF
v_call: TRBV12-3/TRBV12-4; j_call: TRBJ1-1; cdr3_aa: CASSLWIDTEAFF
v_call: TRBV2; j_call: TRBJ2-3; cdr3_aa: CASSSARRSTDTQYF